Each of the 13 T cell receptor beta chains below was sequenced from the same sample in a study of shared clonotypes between healthy human individuals (dated by TCRdb to 2020 to 2021). Library method: the immunoSEQ multiplex PCR assay. Not all clones reach the TCRdb copy of this immuneACCESS table, which keeps in-frame sequences only. Checked studies attribute under half of the gap to unresolved V genes and leave the rest unexplained. This sample gives about 2.2 million clones in total; just under 95% of them show up just once. The ten largest make up around 1.8% of the sample. CD8 naive samples were obtained by positive selection for CCR7 among CD45RO-negative cells, yielding a CD45RA+CCR7+ population from which TemRA cells were excluded. The sample comprised naive CD8+ T cells from PBMCs. The cell subset or site label on this specimen signifies: CD45RA+CCR7+. The receptors were gathered from a young man in good health. Some clones in this sample may be carry-over from other donors' samples.

This rearrangement joins TRBV27 to TRBJ2-7; D call uncertain. V was pared by 8 bases and J by 2 bases, with 13 bases between. Germline V gene lookup returns CDR1 MNHEY and CDR2 SMNVEV (reference sequence). The CDR3 contains 13 residues. The CDR3: CASRSGLPYEQYF. DNA of the CDR3: TGTGCCAGCCGCTCCGGGCTGCCCTACGAGCAGTACTTC.

The V and J genes are TRBV2 and TRBJ1-2, with a weak D call TRBD1 (6 bases). From germline, CDR1 is SNHLY and CDR2 FYNNEI. The CDR3 consists of 15 residues. V lost 1 base, J lost 4 bases, and 13 bases lay in between. The CDR3 spells CASSEGRGVVYGYTF. The CDR3 DNA follows: TGTGCCAGCAGTGAAGGGAGGGGGGTAGTCTATGGCTACACCTTC.

V usage is TRBV9 and J usage is TRBJ2-7, with 8 nucleotides matching TRBD2. J was trimmed by 2 bases and V by 3 bases; bases with no gene match: 7. CDR1 is SGDLS and CDR2 is YYNGEE in the germline V gene. This CDR3 comprises 15 residues. CDR3 sequence reads: CASSARGTRAYEQYF. The CDR3, as DNA: TGTGCCAGCAGCGCCCGGGGGACTAGGGCCTACGAGCAGTACTTC.

In this sample, this clone turned up once. V is TRBV28 and J is TRBJ1-1; D gene ambiguous. The V end lost 5 bases, the J end lost 0 bases, and 10 bases lay between the germline ends. CDR1 is MDHEN, CDR2 SYDVKM, per germline. CDR3 length equals 14 residues. The CDR3 coding sequence is TGTGCCAGCAGTACTATAGAACTGAACACTGAAGCTTTCTTT. Translating it yields CASSTIELNTEAFF.

The chain has TRBV12-2 and TRBJ2-1; the table names TRBD2, a call not compared with the DNA. TRBV12-2 is listed as a pseudogene. This CDR3 comprises 17 residues. The CDR3: CASRLGRSDTPYNEQFF. CDR3 nucleotides: TGTGCAAGTCGCTTAGGGCGGTCGGATACCCCCTACAATGAGCAGTTCTTC.

The chain joins TRBV6-5 to TRBJ2-7; 8 bases match TRBD2. This CDR3 has 14 residues. Trimming took 4 bases from V and 5 from J; bases not matched to a gene: 7. The germline gives CDR1 MNHEY, CDR2 SVGAGI. The CDR3 region has the DNA TGTGCCAGCAGTTGGCGGGGGGCGGACAACGAGCAGTACTTC. Translated: CASSWRGADNEQYF.

The chain employs TRBV27 and TRBJ1-5, with D perhaps matching TRBD1 (6 bases). Trimming pared 4 bases from V and 0 bases from J, leaving 16 bases between. Germline values: CDR1 MNHEY, CDR2 SMNVEV (reference sequence). The CDR3 loop spans 17 amino acids. In nucleotides, the CDR3 is TGTGCCAGCAGTTCGTTTCAGGGGATTAATAGCAATCAGCCCCAGCATTTT. It codes for CASSSFQGINSNQPQHF.

V usage is TRBV27 and J usage is TRBJ2-1; D may be TRBD1 (5 bases). CDR1 is MNHEY and CDR2 is SMNVEV in the germline V gene (reference sequence). The CDR3 extends over 14 amino acids. Between the trimmed V and J ends, which lost 4 bases and 6 bases, there was a span of 13 bases. The CDR3 protein is CASSSLGLGNEQFF. In DNA, the CDR3 is TGTGCCAGCAGTTCCCTGGGGCTTGGCAATGAGCAGTTCTTC.

The rearrangement joins TRBV5-6 to TRBJ2-7; 10 positions match TRBD1. The trim removed 5 bases at V and 5 bases at J, leaving 10 bases unmatched. The CDR3 has 15 residues. The V gene's germline CDR1 is SGHDT and CDR2 YYEEEE. The CDR3 spells CASRPHPGTGDEQYF. As DNA, the CDR3 is TGTGCCAGCAGACCACACCCTGGGACAGGGGACGAGCAGTACTTC. Combining the CDR3 with reference TRBV5-6 and TRBJ2-7 gives the whole variable domain DAGVTQSPTHLIKTRGQQVTLRCSPKSGHDTVSWYQQALGQGPQFIFQYYEEEERQRGNFPDRFSGHQFPNYSSELNVNALLLGDSALYLCASRPHPGTGDEQYFGPGTRLTVT.

CDR3 sequence: CASSLWAGPFF. CDR3 DNA: TGTGCCAGCAGCTTATGGGCGGGTCCGTTCTTC. The genes are TRBV7-9 and TRBJ2-1; the D gene is possibly TRBD2 (5 bases). CDR3 length: 11 residues. From germline, CDR1 is SEHNR and CDR2 FQNEAQ (reference sequence). V was pared by 2 bases and J by 15 bases, with 11 bases between.

The rearrangement uses TRBV14 and TRBJ2-3; the match to TRBD2 covers 10 bases. Trimming at V came to 4 bases and at J to 0 bases, leaving 4 bases not matched to a gene. Germline CDR1 and CDR2: SGHDN and FVKESK. This CDR3 comprises 16 residues. CDR3 loop: CASSLRTSGSTDTQYF. CDR3 nucleotide sequence: TGTGCCAGCAGCCTACGGACTAGCGGCAGCACAGATACGCAGTATTTT.

The chain carries TRBV6-5 and TRBJ2-1; 7 bases map to TRBD2. The CDR3 covers 13 residues. Unmatched junction bases numbered 6, after V lost 4 bases and J lost 9 bases. Germline values: CDR1 MNHEY, CDR2 SVGAGI. The CDR3 loop reads CASSSTRLAEQFF. The DNA for the CDR3 is TGTGCCAGCAGTTCCACGAGACTAGCTGAGCAGTTCTTC.

The genes are TRBV10-3 and TRBJ1-6; 7 bases map to TRBD1. CDR3 length equals 14 residues. Germline V gives CDR1 ENHRY, CDR2 SYGVKD. J gave up 7 bases and V 6 bases, and 6 bases lay outside the gene matches. DNA of the CDR3: TGTGCCATCAGCCCCGGGACAGTGAATTCACCCCTCCACTTT. Translated, it gives CAISPGTVNSPLHF.